The clone carrying this T cell receptor (beta chain) was detected once. This table comes from immunoSEQ multiplex PCR, and its TCRdb copy is limited to in-frame clones, with some not included. The sample has 140,000 or so clones, roughly four fifths seen once; the top ten hold about 4.3%. This record belongs to a study of blood T cell repertoires in COVID-19. Overall study: Sites in the United States, Italy and Spain provided acute and convalescent COVID-19 samples. T cells, B-cell-depleted T cells, or PBMCs supplied cDNA or gDNA.

The CDR3 covers 13 residues. Germline CDR1 is SGHRS and CDR2 is YFSETQ. V was pared by 0 bases and J by 9 bases, with 3 bases of the junction left unmatched. This TCR came from a woman of 80 years or more with acute or convalescent COVID-19. V is TRBV5-1 and J is TRBJ2-1, with 7 bases lining up with TRBD2. The sample comprised peripheral blood. The CDR3 here is CASSLELASEQFF. In DNA form, the CDR3 reads TGCGCCAGCAGCTTGGAACTAGCGAGTGAGCAGTTCTTC. Drawing the rest from reference TRBV5-1 and TRBJ2-1, the complete variable domain is KAGVTQTPRYLIKTRGQQVTLSCSPISGHRSVSWYQQTPGQGLQFLFEYFSETQRNKGNFPGRFSGRQFSNSRSEMNVSTLELGDSALYLCASSLELASEQFFGPGTRLTVL.